This TCR beta chain is drawn from a study of T cell repertoires in cytomegalovirus infection (dated by TCRdb to between 2018 and 2020). Some background on the complete study: Because public TCR beta signatures pointed to carriage of CMV infection together with the matching HLA type, the HLA type of each donor mattered for the analysis. What the research found in general, with its limitations: Cumulative frequency of public TCR beta family members discriminated carriers of CMV infection plus the relevant HLA type in this cohort and an independent approximately 350-donor cohort. The ex vivo response was dominated by HLA-C-restricted CMV-specific TCR beta clonotypes, and the single most frequent clonotype in two of eight donors was supplied by these HLA-C-restricted clonotypes.

The instrument given in TCRdb is Illumina HiSeq 1500. In-frame beta chains were kept once TCRdb had trimmed the public reads at Q25 with fastp and called clones with MiXCR. Here each entry gathers all rows of one CDR3 protein and keeps the most common genes and DNA. This sample is represented by 480,000 or so distinct CDR3 sequences; about 10% of them were singletons. More than 8.5% of the sample is in the top ten clones. Note on this clonotype: No cognate antigen has been identified for it. No much larger clone exists at a distance of one base, and base qualities are not known.

From a lookup of the germline V gene, CDR1 and CDR2 are SGHNT and YENEEA. CDR3 length: 15 amino acids, cysteine to phenylalanine. Solely the CDR3 DNA is kept, with 45 bases framed from the first base. Trimming accounts for 4 bases at V and 5 bases at J, while the number of junction bases matched to no gene is 7. Sequences were obtained from PBMCs. This TCR was sampled from a human donor in good health (CMV status not recorded). Some clones in this sample may be carry-over from other donors' samples. Recombination joined TRBV11-3 with TRBJ2-5; 10 nucleotides in the junction match TRBD1. The bases read TGTGCCAGCAGCTCCGGGACAGGGGTCGTGGAGACCCAGTACTTC. The encoded protein is CASSSGTGVVETQYF.